This record covers a single T cell receptor beta chain. Its antigen is undetermined. Sample time point: peripheral blood 6 weeks after treatment start. The V gene lost 6 bases and the J gene lost 2 bases, with 19 bases spanning the gap. The CDR3 sequence is 16 residues long. Germline CDR1 is LNHDA and CDR2 is SQIVND (reference sequence). This sample stems from a study of PD-L1 blockade in urothelial cancer. In the study overall: Males with bladder-origin urothelial cancer constituted about 85% of the 29 patients. Study patients had been treated with 0 to 3 previous chemotherapy regimens. Whole-study results and caveats: Clones that were tumor-associated expanded more in the blood of durable-benefit patients at 3 weeks.

This table comes from immunoSEQ multiplex PCR, and its TCRdb copy is limited to in-frame clones, with some not included. Among about 36,000 clones listed, roughly 82% were seen once. This clonotype was sampled from a man aged 40-55 years with urothelial cancer. This material consisted of PBMCs, taken around atezolizumab (anti-PD-L1) treatment. The chain couples TRBV19 to TRBJ2-5, with a tentative D call TRBD1 (5 bases). CDR3 sequence: CASSATQGYGQETQYF. DNA of the CDR3: TGTGCCAGTAGCGCCACCCAGGGTTATGGACAAGAGACCCAGTACTTC. The variable domain in full, with the rest retrieved from reference TRBV19 and TRBJ2-5, is DGGITQSPKYLFRKEGQNVTLSCEQNLNHDAMYWYRQDPGQGLRLIYYSQIVNDFQKGDIAEGYSVSREKKESFPLTVTSAQKNPTAFYLCASSATQGYGQETQYFGPGTRLLVL.